This T cell receptor (beta chain) was observed in a study of follicular helper T cells after annual influenza vaccination (dated by TCRdb to about 2017). For the wider study: After each seasonal influenza vaccination, blood was collected on days 0, 7 and 28. Multi-year samples were available for six subjects, with four spanning two vaccination seasons and two spanning three seasons. One week after vaccination, a second recruited cohort of roughly twelve subjects (Table S1) displayed a similar ICOS+CD38+ cTfh response. Some subjects were followed across successive annual vaccinations spanning the 2013-2014, 2014-2015 and 2015-2016 seasons to study recall of cTfh clones. The 2015 samples were processed right after collection, while the 2013-2014 samples were cryopreserved. Findings and caveats that apply to the study as a whole: Day 7 ICOS+CD38+ clones were most often found later in ICOS-CD38- cTfh, suggesting that subset may serve as a memory reservoir. Only roughly 9.5-22% of analyzed cells yielded productive TCRB sequences, so sampling of rare clonotypes was not possible. A recurrent oligoclonal ICOS+CD38+ cTfh response containing tetramer and AIM influenza-specific clonotypes was recalled by successive annual vaccinations. ICOS+CD38+ cTfh clonality correlated with the frequency of that population, and its change correlated with the change in circulating plasmablast frequency.

Library creation used the immunoSEQ multiplex PCR assay. Adaptive Biotechnologies carried out TCRB amplification, library preparation, sequencing and preliminary bioinformatics at Survey level resolution. TCRB sequencing used multiplex PCR amplification of genomic DNA from sorted cTfh populations. Under the source paper's analysis protocol: Clonality was computed in R as 1 minus normalized Shannon entropy; the Gini index was calculated with the R package ineq. To get the overlap score, the summed counts of shared sequences were divided by the total counts of all sequences in both of the compared samples. Shared-clonotype significance used Fisher's exact test assuming a theoretical repertoire of 10^7 TCRB sequences. TCRdb limited this immuneACCESS table to in-frame rearrangements with V and J called. A share of clones is missing; checked studies link under half to unresolved V genes, and the rest is unexplained. V, J and clone size are those of that table, while D and trimming were read from the DNA. This sample gives 27,000 or so clones in total; approximately 81% of them show up just once. The leading ten clones occupy approximately 1.1% of the sample.

The sample's time point label is to be understood as: 2014-2015 season, pre-vaccination. Adults received seasonal inactivated influenza vaccine (Fluvarix), and TCRB sequencing tracked sorted blood CD4 subsets before and after vaccination. To be eligible, subjects had to be community-dwelling and could not have received an influenza vaccine during the previous 6 months. Exclusions included influenza vaccine contraindications, substance abuse, HIV/AIDS, active malignancy, immunomodulatory medication and active illness such as respiratory infection. At each time point, somewhere between 40 and 100 mL of blood was taken. Circulating Tfh were defined as non-naive CD4+CXCR5+PD-1+ cells and sorted into ICOS+CD38+ and ICOS-CD38- fractions. Either Ficoll-Paque PLUS or SepMate separation was used to isolate PBMC. Cell subsets were sorted from PBMC on a BD FACS Aria before DNA extraction. Here V drops 6 bases and J drops 2 bases, and the junction holds 4 bases not matched to any gene. The CDR3 measures 14 amino acids from cysteine to phenylalanine. CDR3 DNA only is kept here, 42 bases in frame from base 1. CDR1 and CDR2, looked up from the germline V gene, are SGHTA and FQGNSA.

For this clone: Its antigen specificity is not known. No base quality values were provided; no much bigger clone lies one nucleotide off.

The sequencing used CXCR5+ CD38- circulating T follicular helper cells from blood, collected on the day of influenza vaccination. The cell subset or site label, read with the paper, signifies: circulating Tfh, non-naive CD4+CXCR5+PD-1+ (ICOS+CD38+ or ICOS-CD38-). This receptor was taken from an adult who received the influenza vaccine. The receptor chain draws on TRBV7-2 and TRBJ2-3, with 8 central nucleotides matching TRBD2. The CDR3 sequence is CASRSTSATDTQYF. The bases read TGTGCCAGCAGGTCGACTAGCGCCACAGATACGCAGTATTTT. Reference TRBV7-2 and TRBJ2-3 proteins supply the regions before and after the CDR3; the full variable domain is: GAGVSQSPSNKVTEKGKDVELRCDPISGHTALYWYRQSLGQGLEFLIYFQGNSAPDKSGLPSDRFSAERTGGSVSTLTIQRTQQEDSAVYLCASRSTSATDTQYFGPGTRLTVL.